The next 10 T cell receptor beta chains were all read from a single sample in a study of blood T cell repertoires in COVID-19. The data were produced by immunoSEQ multiplex PCR, yet TCRdb's version contains in-frame clones alone and is incomplete. This table holds roughly 110,000 clones, 81% found once. The sequencing sample was made of peripheral blood. Every receptor here comes from a man aged 45-65 years with acute or convalescent COVID-19.

The V and J genes are TRBV7-6 and TRBJ1-3; D remains ambiguous. The length of the CDR3 is 12 residues. Germline CDR1 and CDR2: SGHVS and FNYEAQ. CDR3 in amino acids: CASRGGGNTIYF. CDR3 bases: TGTGCTTCGCGGGGTGGTGGAAACACCATATATTTT.

The V call is TRBV19, the J call TRBJ2-3; the D gene is possibly TRBD2 (6 bases). The V end was cut by 1 base, the J end by 3 bases, with 17 bases between. From germline, CDR1 is LNHDA and CDR2 SQIVND (reference sequence). CDR3 length: 17 residues. In nucleotides, the CDR3 is TGTGCCAGTAGTATAGGGGGAGGCCCCACCTCAACAGATACGCAGTATTTT. Translated, it gives CASSIGGGPTSTDTQYF. Based on the CDR3 plus reference TRBV19 and TRBJ2-3, the full variable domain is DGGITQSPKYLFRKEGQNVTLSCEQNLNHDAMYWYRQDPGQGLRLIYYSQIVNDFQKGDIAEGYSVSREKKESFPLTVTSAQKNPTAFYLCASSIGGGPTSTDTQYFGPGTRLTVL.

The rearrangement joins TRBV7-8 to TRBJ1-4; no clear D. The CDR3 has 12 residues. V was pared by 1 base and J by 8 bases, with 5 bases between. Germline V lookup: CDR1 SGHVS, CDR2 FQNEAQ. The CDR3 region has the DNA TGTGCCAGCAGCTTAGGGCCCGAAAAACTGTTTTTT. Its protein is CASSLGPEKLFF.

This chain joins TRBV27 and TRBJ2-3; 9 nucleotides agree with TRBD2. Trimming took 6 bases from V and 3 from J; bases not matched to a gene: 10. Per the germline V gene, CDR1 is MNHEY and CDR2 is SMNVEV (reference sequence). The CDR3 sequence is 16 residues long. CDR3 coding DNA: TGTGCCAGCAGCCCCGGTAGCGGGGGCCGTACAGATACGCAGTATTTT. Translation: CASSPGSGGRTDTQYF.

The gene calls are TRBV19 and TRBJ1-2, with TRBD1 identical over 8 bases. V shed 1 base and J 10 bases; nucleotides not matched to a gene: 2. CDR1 LNHDA and CDR2 SQIVND come from the germline V gene (reference sequence). The CDR3 contains 12 residues. CDR3 nucleotides: TGTGCCAGTAGTATAGTGGACAGGGCCTACACCTTC. Its translation: CASSIVDRAYTF.

The rearrangement joins TRBV7-9 to TRBJ2-1; TRBD2 aligns across 8 bases. Per the germline V gene, CDR1 is SEHNR and CDR2 is FQNEAQ (reference sequence). Unmatched junction bases numbered 7, after V lost 5 bases and J lost 1 base. The CDR3 spans 16 residues. Here the CDR3 reads CASSPTSVSSYNEQFF. CDR3 in DNA: TGTGCCAGCAGCCCGACTAGCGTTTCTTCCTACAATGAGCAGTTCTTC.

The chain is built from TRBV2 and TRBJ1-6; possibly TRBD1 for D (6 bases). V was shortened by 3 bases and J by 10 bases, with 22 bases between the two germline ends. CDR1 and CDR2 (germline): SNHLY, FYNNEI. This CDR3 comprises 17 residues. CDR3 nucleotides: TGTGCCAGCAGTGAGGAGCGTGGGGGGGCAAGGAGGTCACCCCTCCACTTT. Translating it yields CASSEERGGARRSPLHF.

This chain links TRBV3-1 (or the pseudogene TRBV3-2) with TRBJ2-1, with 10 nucleotides matching TRBD2. This CDR3 comprises 16 residues. V shed 0 bases and J 10 bases; nucleotides not matched to a gene: 9. The germline V gene has CDR1 LGHDT and CDR2 YNNKEL (reference sequence). The CDR3 loop reads CASSQDRSGGAREQFF. The CDR3 nucleotides are TGTGCCAGCAGCCAAGATAGGAGCGGGGGGGCACGGGAGCAGTTCTTC.

A single count supports this clone. V usage is TRBV7-3 and J usage is TRBJ2-2; 9 nucleotides align to TRBD2. V trimming: 1 base; J trimming: 6 bases; junction bases outside the gene matches: 9. CDR1 and CDR2 (germline): SGHTA, FQGTGA. The CDR3 covers 17 residues. CDR3 sequence reads: CASSLISSSGGPGELFF. In DNA, the CDR3 is TGTGCCAGCAGCTTAATATCGTCCAGCGGGGGGCCCGGGGAGCTGTTTTTT.

This clone was counted only a few times. This chain joins TRBV6-1 and TRBJ1-5; D is unclear. Trimming removed 2 bases from V and 0 bases from J, with 5 bases in between. The CDR3 length is 14 residues. Per the germline V gene, CDR1 is MNHNS and CDR2 is SASEGT. The CDR3 nucleotides are TGTGCCAGCAGTGAAAGGAGTAGCAATCAGCCCCAGCATTTT. Amino acid sequence: CASSERSSNQPQHF.